This T cell receptor beta chain was obtained from a study of cytomegalovirus exposure and HLA in healthy donors. Study-wide findings and caveats: As immune exposure information, only CMV serostatus was available. Listed as cytomegalovirus-associated were 164 TCR beta chains. Compared with the approximately 680-donor mean, an Asian-associated ancestry cluster reportedly had fewer N-insertions, according to a later analysis.

The V end was cut by 5 bases, the J end by 6 bases, with 12 bases between. The CDR3 consists of 13 residues. Germline-derived CDR1 and CDR2 are SGHAT and FQNNGV. As for this clone: Its antigen is unknown.

Primers for the PCR totalled 60 Vbeta and 13 Jbeta. Here immunoSEQ multiplex PCR was the method, and the copy in TCRdb shows in-frame clones only, minus some. The sample shows 150,000 or so clones, 80% to 90% of them seen only once. The chain has TRBV11-2 and TRBJ2-3, with a weak D call TRBD2 (5 bases). The sequence came from a man in his forties or fifties in good health and CMV-seropositive. What was sequenced was PBMCs. CDR3 nucleotides: TGTGCCAGCAGCCCCCCGGGGAGCGATACGCAGTATTTT. Protein: CASSPPGSDTQYF.